A selection of T cell receptor beta chains follows, all from one sample in a study of graft-versus-host responses after intestinal transplantation. Their cognate antigens are unknown. Here immunoSEQ multiplex PCR was the method, and the copy in TCRdb shows in-frame clones only, minus some. The table includes approximately 100,000 clones, 87% detected once. The sample was unstimulated CD4+ T cells sorted from spleen or lymph node cells, taken before intestinal transplant. These receptors all stem from a human donor who received an intestinal transplant. Both conserved end residues are part of each CDR3. The D gene is left open where the match is weak. Not all rows give a size; the values are once, few, many and, for expanded clones, a class.

v_call,cdr3_length,d_call,j_call,clone_size,cdr3_nt,cdr3_aa
TRBV25-1,14,TRBD1,TRBJ1-2,-,TGTGCCAGCAGTGATGAGGGGACAGCTTATGGCTACACCTTC,CASSDEGTAYGYTF
TRBV28,16,-,TRBJ2-6,-,TGTGCCAGCAGTGGATTACCCCTAACTGGGGCCAACGTCCTGACTTTC,CASSGLPLTGANVLTF
TRBV4-1,15,TRBD1,TRBJ1-4,-,TGCGCCAGCAGCCAGGACAGGCTGACTAATGAAAAACTGTTTTTT,CASSQDRLTNEKLFF
TRBV7-2,15,-,TRBJ2-5,-,TGTGCCAGCAGCTTATCGCCGCAGCGCGAGGAGACCCAGTACTTC,CASSLSPQREETQYF
TRBV2,17,-,TRBJ1-5,-,TGTGCCAGCAGTGAACGGTCCGGGGCTTTCAGCAATCAGCCCCAGCATTTT,CASSERSGAFSNQPQHF
TRBV6-5,15,-,TRBJ2-7,few,TGTGCCAGCAGTTACAGCCAGCGGGTCTCCTACGAGCAGTACTTC,CASSYSQRVSYEQYF
TRBV6-5,15,TRBD2,TRBJ2-3,-,TGTGCCAGCACCCGACTAGCGGGACGCACAGATACGCAGTATTTT,CASTRLAGRTDTQYF
TRBV6-5,14,TRBD2,TRBJ2-7,-,TGTGCCAGCAGTCCCTATAGCGGGAAGTACGAGCAGTACTTC,CASSPYSGKYEQYF
TRBV5-5,16,-,TRBJ2-3,-,TGTGCCAGCAGCTTGCCCGGGACTGGATATACAGATACGCAGTATTTT,CASSLPGTGYTDTQYF
TRBV29-1,13,-,TRBJ1-5,-,TGCAGCGTTGGCCGGGCCCCCAATCAGCCCCAGCATTTT,CSVGRAPNQPQHF
TRBV15,15,TRBD1,TRBJ1-4,-,TGTGCCACCAGCAGAGTGGGACAGGGTGGTGAAAAACTGTTTTTT,CATSRVGQGGEKLFF
TRBV27,13,-,TRBJ2-1,-,TGTGCCAGCAGTTTAAGACCCTCCTTTGAGCAGTTCTTC,CASSLRPSFEQFF
TRBV29-1,15,TRBD2,TRBJ2-5,-,TGCAGCGTTGGGAAAGGACTAGCGGGGGGTGAGGGCCAGTACTTC,CSVGKGLAGGEGQYF
TRBV4-2,17,TRBD2,TRBJ2-5,-,TGTGCCAGCAGCCAAGATGGCGCTAGCGGGGGGAAAGAGACCCAGTACTTC,CASSQDGASGGKETQYF
TRBV18,16,-,TRBJ1-3,-,TGTGCCAGCCCACCCGACAGTCCGAGCTCTGGAAACACCATATATTTT,CASPPDSPSSGNTIYF
TRBV2,11,-,TRBJ2-7,-,TGTGCCAGCTTAGATGCCTACGAGCAGTACTTC,CASLDAYEQYF
TRBV4-1,15,-,TRBJ2-4,-,TGCGCCAGCAGCCACTTAGCCCTAGCCAAAAACATTCAGTACTTC,CASSHLALAKNIQYF
TRBV29-1,13,TRBD2,TRBJ2-7,-,TGCAGCGTGTCCGAGCGGGGGGGCCTCGAGCAGTACTTC,CSVSERGGLEQYF
TRBV28,15,TRBD1,TRBJ1-1,-,TGTGCCAGCAGAGCGCCGGGACAGCCGAACACTGAAGCTTTCTTT,CASRAPGQPNTEAFF
TRBV29-1,15,TRBD2,TRBJ2-7,-,TGCAGCGTTGCACGGACTAGCACAAGCTCCTACGAGCAGTACTTC,CSVARTSTSSYEQYF
TRBV6-1,16,-,TRBJ2-2,-,TGTGCCAGCAGTGAAGTTCGGGTTTCGAACACCGGGGAGCTGTTTTTT,CASSEVRVSNTGELFF
TRBV10-2,16,-,TRBJ2-5,-,TGCGCCAGCAGTGAGTCTGGGCGGAGGTACCAAGAGACCCAGTACTTC,CASSESGRRYQETQYF
TRBV14,14,-,TRBJ2-2,-,TGTGCCAGCAGCCAGCGATTGAGCACCGGGGAGCTGTTTTTT,CASSQRLSTGELFF
TRBV9,15,TRBD1,TRBJ1-2,few,TGTGCCAGCAGCACCGGACAGGCTCCCGGCTATGGCTACACCTTC,CASSTGQAPGYGYTF
TRBV11-2,17,TRBD2,TRBJ2-1,-,TGTGCCAGCAGCTTAGGGGAAGCGGGAGGCCCCTACAATGAGCAGTTCTTC,CASSLGEAGGPYNEQFF
TRBV18,14,-,TRBJ1-3,-,TGTGCCAGCTCCCCAATGGGCTCTGGAAACACCATATATTTT,CASSPMGSGNTIYF
TRBV5-6,13,-,TRBJ2-1,once,TGTGCCAGCAGCTTGTTTACGGGGAATGAGCAGTTCTTC,CASSLFTGNEQFF
TRBV5-1,14,TRBD2,TRBJ2-1,-,TGCGCCAGCAGACCGGCCGGCGGGGGCAATGAGCAGTTCTTC,CASRPAGGGNEQFF
TRBV5-1,14,-,TRBJ2-1,-,TGCGCCAGCAGCTGGGGGGCTAGTGACAATGAGCAGTTCTTC,CASSWGASDNEQFF
TRBV28,13,-,TRBJ2-5,-,TGTGCCAGCAGTCAACCCTCCAGAGCAGAGCAGTACTTC,CASSQPSRAEQYF
TRBV9,16,TRBD2,TRBJ2-5,-,TGTGCCAGCAGCGTAGGGGCTAGCGGGGGATTGGAGACCCAGTACTTC,CASSVGASGGLETQYF
TRBV29-1,13,TRBD2,TRBJ2-5,-,TGCAGCGTCAATAGCGGGGGGGGAGAGACCCAGTACTTC,CSVNSGGGETQYF